Included here is one T cell receptor beta chain sequence, with context. Some clones are missing from TCRdb's copy, which holds only in-frame ones; the method was immunoSEQ multiplex PCR. The table has about 13,000 clones, 90% seen once. The entry originates in a study of T cell changes during pregnancy in multiple sclerosis. The input for sequencing was CD8+ T cells from peripheral blood mononuclear cells, taken after pregnancy. This clonotype was obtained from a female donor in good health, enrolled as a control in a pregnancy study.

The CDR3 bases are TGTGCCAGCAGTTTATCGACTAGCGGTAGCACAGATACGCAGTATTTT. Translated: CASSLSTSGSTDTQYF. The rearrangement links TRBV27 to TRBJ2-3; 9 bases align to TRBD2. Germline CDR1 and CDR2: MNHEY and SMNVEV (reference sequence). With V trimmed by 0 bases and J by 0 bases, 1 base remained unmatched. The CDR3 has 16 amino acids.